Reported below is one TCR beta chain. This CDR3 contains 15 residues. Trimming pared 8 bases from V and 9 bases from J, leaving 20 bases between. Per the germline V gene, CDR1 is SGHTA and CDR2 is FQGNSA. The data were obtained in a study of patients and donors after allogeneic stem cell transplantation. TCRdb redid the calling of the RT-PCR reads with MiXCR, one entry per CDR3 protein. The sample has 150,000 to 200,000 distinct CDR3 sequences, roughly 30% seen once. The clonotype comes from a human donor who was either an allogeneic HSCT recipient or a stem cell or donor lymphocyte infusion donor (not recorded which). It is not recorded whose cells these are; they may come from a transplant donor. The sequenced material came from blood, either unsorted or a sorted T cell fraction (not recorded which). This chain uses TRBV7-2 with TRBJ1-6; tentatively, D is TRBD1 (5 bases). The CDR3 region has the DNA TGTGCCAGCGTACGGGACTTCGAGGCAAGTTCACCCCTCCACTTT. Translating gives CASVRDFEASSPLHF.